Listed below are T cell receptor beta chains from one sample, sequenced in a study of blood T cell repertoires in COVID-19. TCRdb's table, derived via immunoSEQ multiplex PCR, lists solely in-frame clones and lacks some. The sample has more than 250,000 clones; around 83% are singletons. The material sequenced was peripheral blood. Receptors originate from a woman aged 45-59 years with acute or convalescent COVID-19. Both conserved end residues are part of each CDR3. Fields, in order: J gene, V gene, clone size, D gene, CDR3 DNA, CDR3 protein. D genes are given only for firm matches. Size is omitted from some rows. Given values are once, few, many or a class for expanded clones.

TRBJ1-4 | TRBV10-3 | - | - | TGTGCCATCAGTGAGGGACAGAATGAAAAACTGTTTTTT | CAISEGQNEKLFF
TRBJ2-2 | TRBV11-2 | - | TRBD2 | TGTGCCAGCAGCTATAGCGGGGGGCCAAACACCGGGGAGCTGTTTTTT | CASSYSGGPNTGELFF
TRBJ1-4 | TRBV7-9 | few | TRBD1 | TGTGCCAGCAGTAAGACCGGGACAGGGAATGAAAAACTGTTTTTT | CASSKTGTGNEKLFF
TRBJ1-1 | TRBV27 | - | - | TGTGCCAGCAGTCCAGTGGTGGCAGTTGAAGCTTTCTTT | CASSPVVAVEAFF
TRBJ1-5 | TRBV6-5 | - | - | TGTGCCAGCTACCTGACCGGGGGCAATCAGCCCCAGCATTTT | CASYLTGGNQPQHF
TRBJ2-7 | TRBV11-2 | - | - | TGTGCCAGCAGCTCTCTTCGGGAGAGGGGCTACGAGCAGTACTTC | CASSSLRERGYEQYF
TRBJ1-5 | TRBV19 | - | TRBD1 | TGTGCCAGTGGACAGGGATATAGCAATCAGCCCCAGCATTTT | CASGQGYSNQPQHF
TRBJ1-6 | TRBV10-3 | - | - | TGTGCCGTCCAGGGGCGCGATTCACCCCTCCACTTT | CAVQGRDSPLHF
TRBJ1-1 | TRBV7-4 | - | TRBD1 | TGTGCCAGCAGCCGTAAGACAGGGTCAGGTATGAACACTGAAGCTTTCTTT | CASSRKTGSGMNTEAFF
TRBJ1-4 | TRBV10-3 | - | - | TGTGCCATCAGTGATTTCGGTGGTAATGAAAAACTGTTTTTT | CAISDFGGNEKLFF
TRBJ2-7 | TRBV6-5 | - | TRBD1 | TGTGCCAGCACCGGGACAGGGACCTACGAGCAGTACTTC | CASTGTGTYEQYF
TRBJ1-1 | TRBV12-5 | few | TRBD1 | TGTGCTAGTGGCCCGGACAGGGCCTCTGAAGCTTTCTTT | CASGPDRASEAFF
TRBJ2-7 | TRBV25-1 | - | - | TGTGCCAGCAGTGAATTAGGGGCGGCTTGGGCTACCTACGAGCAGTACTTC | CASSELGAAWATYEQYF
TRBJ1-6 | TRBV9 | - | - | TGTGCCAGCAGCCCATCACAGGCGTATAATTCACCCCTCCACTTT | CASSPSQAYNSPLHF
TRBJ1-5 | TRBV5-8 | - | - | TGTGCCAGCAGCTTGATGGGAGCGGATCAGCCCCAGCATTTT | CASSLMGADQPQHF
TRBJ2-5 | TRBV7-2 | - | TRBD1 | TGTGCCAGCAGCTGGGCCGGGACAGGGACAGAGACCCAGTACTTC | CASSWAGTGTETQYF
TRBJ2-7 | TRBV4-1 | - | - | TGCGCCAGCAGCCAAGCGCAGACAATTTCCTACGAGCAGTACTTC | CASSQAQTISYEQYF
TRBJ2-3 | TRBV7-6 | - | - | TGTGCCAGCAGCTCCCGAGTTACAGGGGGGGGCACAGATACGCAGTATTTT | CASSSRVTGGGTDTQYF
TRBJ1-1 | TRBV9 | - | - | TGTGCCAGCAGCGTACAGACAGAAACCGAAGCTTTCTTT | CASSVQTETEAFF